This T cell receptor (beta chain) appears in the sequencing data of a study of blood T cell repertoires in COVID-19. Study summary: Samples of COVID-19 (acute and convalescent) were obtained from the United States, Italy and Spain. PBMCs, B-cell-depleted T cells, or T cells were the source of the cDNA or gDNA that made up the material.

This clone was detected only once. Germline lookup yields CDR1 SGHRS and CDR2 YFSETQ. This CDR3 region has 15 residues. V dropped 4 bases and J dropped 8; count of bases not matched to a gene: 11. As originally analysed: Using reference gene primer amplification, nucleated cell counts were estimated. Method: immunoSEQ multiplex PCR; TCRdb's copy keeps in-frame clones and lacks some. The DNA was the basis for D and trimming; V, J and clone size are from that table. The table includes around 61,000 clones, roughly 86% detected once. The clonotype comes from a man in his sixties with acute or convalescent COVID-19. The rearrangement joins TRBV5-1 to TRBJ1-4; the match to TRBD1 covers 7 bases. Sequenced sample: peripheral blood. The CDR3 bases are TGCGCCAGCAGCCCAGGCTTAGGGGGCGAAGAAAAACTGTTTTTT. Encoded protein: CASSPGLGGEEKLFF. Supplemented by reference TRBV5-1 and TRBJ1-4, the full variable domain reads KAGVTQTPRYLIKTRGQQVTLSCSPISGHRSVSWYQQTPGQGLQFLFEYFSETQRNKGNFPGRFSGRQFSNSRSEMNVSTLELGDSALYLCASSPGLGGEEKLFFGSGTQLSVL.